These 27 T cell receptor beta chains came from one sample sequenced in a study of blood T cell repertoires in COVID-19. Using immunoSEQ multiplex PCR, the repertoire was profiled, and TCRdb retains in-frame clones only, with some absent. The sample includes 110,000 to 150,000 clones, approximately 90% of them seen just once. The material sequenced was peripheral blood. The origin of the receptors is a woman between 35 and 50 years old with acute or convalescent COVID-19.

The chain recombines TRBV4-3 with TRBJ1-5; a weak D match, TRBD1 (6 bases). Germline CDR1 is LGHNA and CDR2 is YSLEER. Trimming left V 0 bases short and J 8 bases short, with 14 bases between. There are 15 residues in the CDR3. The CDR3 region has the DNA TGCGCCAGCAGCCAAGATTGGGGGGGCGAAAAGCCCCAGCATTTT. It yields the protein CASSQDWGGEKPQHF.

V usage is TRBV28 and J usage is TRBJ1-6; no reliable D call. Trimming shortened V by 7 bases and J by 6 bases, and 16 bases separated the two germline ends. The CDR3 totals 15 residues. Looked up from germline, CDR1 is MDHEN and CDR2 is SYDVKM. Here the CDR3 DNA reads TGTGCCAGCAATTCCCTTGCCGGACTTAATTCACCCCTCCACTTT. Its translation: CASNSLAGLNSPLHF.

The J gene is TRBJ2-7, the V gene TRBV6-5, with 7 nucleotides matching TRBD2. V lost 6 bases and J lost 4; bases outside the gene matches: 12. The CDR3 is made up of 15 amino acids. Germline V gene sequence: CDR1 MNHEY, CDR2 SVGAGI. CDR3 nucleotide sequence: TGTGCCAGCAGCCAGGCGGCGGGAGTGGGATACGAGCAGTACTTC. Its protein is CASSQAAGVGYEQYF.

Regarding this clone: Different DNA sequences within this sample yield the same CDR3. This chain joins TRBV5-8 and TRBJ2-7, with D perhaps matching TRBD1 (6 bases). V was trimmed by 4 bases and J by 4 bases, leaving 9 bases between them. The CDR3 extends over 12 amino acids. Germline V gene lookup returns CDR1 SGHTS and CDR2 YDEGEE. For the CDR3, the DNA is TGTGCCAGCAGCCTCAGGGGATACGAGCAGTACTTC. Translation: CASSLRGYEQYF.

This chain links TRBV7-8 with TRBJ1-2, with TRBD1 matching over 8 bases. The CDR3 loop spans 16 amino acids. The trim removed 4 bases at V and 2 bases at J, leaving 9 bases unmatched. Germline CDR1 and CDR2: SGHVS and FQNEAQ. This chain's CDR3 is CASSSRTGPSNYGYTF. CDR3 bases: TGTGCCAGCAGCTCCCGGACAGGGCCGTCCAACTATGGCTACACCTTC.

Here the CDR3 DNA reads TGTGCCACCAGTGATTCGACATTAGTAGAGACCCAGTACTTC. Protein product: CATSDSTLVETQYF. This sequence joins TRBV24-1 and TRBJ2-5; D unclear. The germline V gene encodes CDR1 KGHDR and CDR2 SFDVKD. The CDR3 contains 14 residues. Trimming took off 2 bases at V and 4 bases at J, with 10 bases between the two ends.

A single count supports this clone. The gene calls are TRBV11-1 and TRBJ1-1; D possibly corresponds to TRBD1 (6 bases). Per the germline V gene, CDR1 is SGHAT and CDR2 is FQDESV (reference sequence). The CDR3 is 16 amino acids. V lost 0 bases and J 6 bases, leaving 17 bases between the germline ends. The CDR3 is CASSLALISTGSEAFF. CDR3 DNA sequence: TGTGCCAGCAGCTTAGCCCTGATCTCGACAGGTTCTGAAGCTTTCTTT. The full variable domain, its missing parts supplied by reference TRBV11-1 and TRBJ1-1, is EAEVAQSPRYKITEKSQAVAFWCDPISGHATLYWYRQILGQGPELLVQFQDESVVDDSQLPKDRFSAERLKGVDSTLKIQPAELGDSAMYLCASSLALISTGSEAFFGQGTRLTVV.

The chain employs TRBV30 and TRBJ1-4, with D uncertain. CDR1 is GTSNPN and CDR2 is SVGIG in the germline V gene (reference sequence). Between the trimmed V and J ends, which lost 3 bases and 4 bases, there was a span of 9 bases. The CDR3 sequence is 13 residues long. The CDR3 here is CAWRGGSNEKLFF. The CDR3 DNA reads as TGTGCCTGGAGGGGAGGCAGTAATGAAAAACTGTTTTTT.

The CDR3 sequence is CSVEDLGQGVPYEQYF. The CDR3 nucleotides are TGCAGCGTTGAAGATCTAGGACAGGGGGTTCCCTACGAGCAGTACTTC. J is TRBJ2-7 and V is TRBV29-1, with 10 bases that match TRBD1. Unmatched junction bases numbered 7, after V lost 0 bases and J lost 2 bases. CDR1 is SQVTM and CDR2 is ANQGSEA in the germline V gene. The CDR3 totals 16 residues.

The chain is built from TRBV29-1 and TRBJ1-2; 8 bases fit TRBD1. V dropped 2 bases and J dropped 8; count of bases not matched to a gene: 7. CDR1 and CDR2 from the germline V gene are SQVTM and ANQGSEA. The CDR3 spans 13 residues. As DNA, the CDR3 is TGCAGCGTTGAAACCAGGGGGCGCGGGGGCTACACCTTC. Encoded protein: CSVETRGRGGYTF.

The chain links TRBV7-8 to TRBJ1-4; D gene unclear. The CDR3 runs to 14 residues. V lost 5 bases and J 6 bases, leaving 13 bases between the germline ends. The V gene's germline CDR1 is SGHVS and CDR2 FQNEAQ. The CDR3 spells CASSPSMVDEKLFF. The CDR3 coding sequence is TGTGCCAGCAGCCCCTCTATGGTAGATGAAAAACTGTTTTTT.

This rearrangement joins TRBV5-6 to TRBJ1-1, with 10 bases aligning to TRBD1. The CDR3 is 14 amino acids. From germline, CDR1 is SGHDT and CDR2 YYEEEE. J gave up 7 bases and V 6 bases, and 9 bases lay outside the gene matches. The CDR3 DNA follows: TGTGCCAGCAAGGCGACAGGGGGCTTCGGTGAAGCTTTCTTT. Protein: CASKATGGFGEAFF.

In DNA, the CDR3 is TGTGCCAGCAGTTTTAATCGTCTAGCGGGGGCTGCTATCTCCTACGAGCAGTACTTC. This translates into CASSFNRLAGAAISYEQYF. The chain employs TRBV28 and TRBJ2-7; 10 nucleotides align to TRBD2. CDR3 length: 19 amino acids. The V gene's germline CDR1 is MDHEN and CDR2 SYDVKM. Trimming cost V 3 bases and J 0 bases; bases outside gene matches: 14. The whole variable domain, remainder taken from reference TRBV28 and TRBJ2-7, is DVKVTQSSRYLVKRTGEKVFLECVQDMDHENMFWYRQDPGLGLRLIYFSYDVKMKEKGDIPEGYSVSREKKERFSLILESASTNQTSMYLCASSFNRLAGAAISYEQYFGPGTRLTVT.

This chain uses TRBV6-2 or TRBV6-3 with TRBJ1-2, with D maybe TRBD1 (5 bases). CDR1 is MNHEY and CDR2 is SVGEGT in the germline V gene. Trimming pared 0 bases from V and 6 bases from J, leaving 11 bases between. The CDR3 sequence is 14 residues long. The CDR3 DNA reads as TGTGCCAGCAGTTACTCGATTTCGGGGGATGGCTACACCTTC. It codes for CASSYSISGDGYTF.

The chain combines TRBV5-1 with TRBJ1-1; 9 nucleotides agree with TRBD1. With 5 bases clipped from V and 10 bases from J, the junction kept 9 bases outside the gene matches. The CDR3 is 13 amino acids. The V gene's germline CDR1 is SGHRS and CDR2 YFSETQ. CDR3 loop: CASRSGTGLSAFF. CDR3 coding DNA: TGCGCCAGCAGATCCGGGACAGGGCTTTCAGCTTTCTTT.

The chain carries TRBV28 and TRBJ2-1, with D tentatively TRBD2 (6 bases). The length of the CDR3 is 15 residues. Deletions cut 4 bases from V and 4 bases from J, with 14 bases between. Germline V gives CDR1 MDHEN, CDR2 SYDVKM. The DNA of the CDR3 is TGTGCCAGCAGTTCGCGGGACCTAGTTTACAATGAGCAGTTCTTC. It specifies CASSSRDLVYNEQFF.

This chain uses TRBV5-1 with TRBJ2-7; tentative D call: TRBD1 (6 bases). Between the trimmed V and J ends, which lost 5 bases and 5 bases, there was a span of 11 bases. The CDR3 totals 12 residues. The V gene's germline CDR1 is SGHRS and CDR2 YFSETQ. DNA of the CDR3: TGCGCCAGCAGTTCCAACAGGGACGAGCAGTACTTC. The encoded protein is CASSSNRDEQYF.

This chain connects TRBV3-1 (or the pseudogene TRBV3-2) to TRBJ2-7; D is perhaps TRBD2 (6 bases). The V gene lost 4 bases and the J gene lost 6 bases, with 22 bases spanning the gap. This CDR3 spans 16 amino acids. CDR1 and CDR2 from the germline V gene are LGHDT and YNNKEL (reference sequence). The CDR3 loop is CASSPAGGAGGGEQYF. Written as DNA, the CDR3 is TGTGCCAGCAGCCCCGCCGGAGGGGCAGGAGGAGGCGAGCAGTACTTC.

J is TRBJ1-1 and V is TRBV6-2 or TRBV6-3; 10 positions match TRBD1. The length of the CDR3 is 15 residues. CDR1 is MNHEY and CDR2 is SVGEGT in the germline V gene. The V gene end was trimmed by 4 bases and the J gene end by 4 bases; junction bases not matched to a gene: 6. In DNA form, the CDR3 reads TGTGCCAGCAGTTCCCAGACAGGGGGCGCCACTGAAGCTTTCTTT. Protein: CASSSQTGGATEAFF.

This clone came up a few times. The CDR3 DNA sequence: TGTGCTAGTGGTTCCGCCGGGACTGTAAACAATGAGCAGTTCTTC. This sequence encodes CASGSAGTVNNEQFF. The chain employs TRBV12-5 and TRBJ2-1; possibly TRBD2 for D (6 bases). The CDR3 sequence is 15 residues long. Germline CDR1 is LGHNT and CDR2 is FRNRAP. V lost 4 bases, J lost 5 bases, and 15 bases lay in between.

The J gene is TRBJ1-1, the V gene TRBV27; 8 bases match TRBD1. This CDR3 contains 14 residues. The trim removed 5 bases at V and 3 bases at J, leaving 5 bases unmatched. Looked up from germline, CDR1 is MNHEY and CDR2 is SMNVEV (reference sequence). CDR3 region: CASSVRGRDTEAFF. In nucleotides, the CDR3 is TGTGCCAGCAGTGTCAGGGGGCGCGACACTGAAGCTTTCTTT.

The CDR3 sequence is CASSPWPTGAYEQYF. The CDR3 region has the DNA TGTGCCAGCAGCCCCTGGCCGACAGGGGCCTACGAGCAGTACTTC. The chain combines TRBV6-5 with TRBJ2-7; 8 bases map to TRBD1. The CDR3 is made up of 15 amino acids. The germline V gene encodes CDR1 MNHEY and CDR2 SVGAGI. The V gene end was trimmed by 6 bases and the J gene end by 2 bases; junction bases not matched to a gene: 9.

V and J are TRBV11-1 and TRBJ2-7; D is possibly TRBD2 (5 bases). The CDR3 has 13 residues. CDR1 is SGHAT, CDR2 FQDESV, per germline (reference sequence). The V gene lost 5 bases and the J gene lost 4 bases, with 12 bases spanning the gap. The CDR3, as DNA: TGTGCCAGCAGCCCGAGCCGGGATTACGAGCAGTACTTC. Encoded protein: CASSPSRDYEQYF.

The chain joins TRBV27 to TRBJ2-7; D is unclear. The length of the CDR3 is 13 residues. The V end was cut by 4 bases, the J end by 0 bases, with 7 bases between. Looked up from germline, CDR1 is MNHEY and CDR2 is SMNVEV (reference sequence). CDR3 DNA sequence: TGTGCCAGCAGTTCAAGCGTCTCCTACGAGCAGTACTTC. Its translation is CASSSSVSYEQYF.

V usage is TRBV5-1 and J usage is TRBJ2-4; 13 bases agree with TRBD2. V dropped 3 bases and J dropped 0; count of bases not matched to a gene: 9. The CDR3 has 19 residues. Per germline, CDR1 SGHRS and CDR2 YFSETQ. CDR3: CASSWDSGTSGIAKNIQYF. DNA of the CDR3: TGCGCCAGCAGCTGGGACTCTGGGACTAGCGGGATAGCCAAAAACATTCAGTACTTC.

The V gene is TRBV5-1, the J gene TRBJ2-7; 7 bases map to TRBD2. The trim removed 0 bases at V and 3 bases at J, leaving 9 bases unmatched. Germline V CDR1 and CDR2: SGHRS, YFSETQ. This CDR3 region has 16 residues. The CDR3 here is CASSLAGASGGYEQYF. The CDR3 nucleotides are TGCGCCAGCAGCTTGGCCGGGGCCTCGGGGGGCTACGAGCAGTACTTC.

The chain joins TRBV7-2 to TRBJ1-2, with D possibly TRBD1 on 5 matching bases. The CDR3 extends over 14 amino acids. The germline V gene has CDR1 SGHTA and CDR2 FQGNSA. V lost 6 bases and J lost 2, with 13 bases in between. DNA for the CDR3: TGTGCCAGCAGTGTCCAGGCAGGGAACTATGGCTACACCTTC. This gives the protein CASSVQAGNYGYTF.